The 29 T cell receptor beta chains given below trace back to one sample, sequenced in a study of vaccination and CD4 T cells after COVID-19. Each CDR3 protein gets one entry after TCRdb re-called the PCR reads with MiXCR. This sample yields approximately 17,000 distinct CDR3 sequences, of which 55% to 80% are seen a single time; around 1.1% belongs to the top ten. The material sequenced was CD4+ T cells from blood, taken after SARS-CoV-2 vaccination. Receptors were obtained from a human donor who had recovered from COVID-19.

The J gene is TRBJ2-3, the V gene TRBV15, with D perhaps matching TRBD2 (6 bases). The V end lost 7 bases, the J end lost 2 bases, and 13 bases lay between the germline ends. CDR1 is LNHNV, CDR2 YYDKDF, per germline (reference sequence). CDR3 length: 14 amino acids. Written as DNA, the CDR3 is TGTGCCACCACCTCCGGGGGTATCACAGATACGCAGTATTTT. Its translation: CATTSGGITDTQYF.

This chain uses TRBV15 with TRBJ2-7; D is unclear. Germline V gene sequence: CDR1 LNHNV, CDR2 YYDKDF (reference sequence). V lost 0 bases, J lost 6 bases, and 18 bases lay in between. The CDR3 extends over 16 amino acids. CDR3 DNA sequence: TGTGCCACCAGCAGAGATCGGCGGCCGACCTGGGGCGAGCAGTACTTC. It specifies CATSRDRRPTWGEQYF.

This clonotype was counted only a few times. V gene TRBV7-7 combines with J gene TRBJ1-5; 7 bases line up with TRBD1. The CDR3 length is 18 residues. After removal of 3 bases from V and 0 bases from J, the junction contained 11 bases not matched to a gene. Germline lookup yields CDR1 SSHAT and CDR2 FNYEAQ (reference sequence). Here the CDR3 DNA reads TGTGCCAGCAGCTTTCCCCGGACAGGTTCATATAGCAATCAGCCCCAGCATTTT. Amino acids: CASSFPRTGSYSNQPQHF.

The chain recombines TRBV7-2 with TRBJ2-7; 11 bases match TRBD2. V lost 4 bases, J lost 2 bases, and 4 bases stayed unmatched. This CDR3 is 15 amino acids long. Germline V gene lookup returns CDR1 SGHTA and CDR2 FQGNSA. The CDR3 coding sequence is TGTGCCAGCAGCTCCTCTAGCGGGAGGACCTACGAGCAGTACTTC. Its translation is CASSSSSGRTYEQYF. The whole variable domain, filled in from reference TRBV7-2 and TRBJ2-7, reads GAGVSQSPSNKVTEKGKDVELRCDPISGHTALYWYRQSLGQGLEFLIYFQGNSAPDKSGLPSDRFSAERTGGSVSTLTIQRTQQEDSAVYLCASSSSSGRTYEQYFGPGTRLTVT.

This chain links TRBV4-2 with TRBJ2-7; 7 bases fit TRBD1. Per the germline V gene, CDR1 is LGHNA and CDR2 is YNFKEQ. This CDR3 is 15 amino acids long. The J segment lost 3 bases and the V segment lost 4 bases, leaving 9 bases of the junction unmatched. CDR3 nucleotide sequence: TGTGCCAGCAGCCTACGACAGGGTGAGGACTACGAGCAGTACTTC. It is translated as CASSLRQGEDYEQYF.

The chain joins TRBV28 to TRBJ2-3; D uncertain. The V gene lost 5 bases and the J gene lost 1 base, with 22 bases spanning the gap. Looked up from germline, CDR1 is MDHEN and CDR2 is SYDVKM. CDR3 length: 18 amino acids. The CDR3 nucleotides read TGTGCCAGCAGTATTAGGACGCCAACGGGTATCGGCACAGATACGCAGTATTTT. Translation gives CASSIRTPTGIGTDTQYF. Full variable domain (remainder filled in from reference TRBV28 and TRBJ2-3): DVKVTQSSRYLVKRTGEKVFLECVQDMDHENMFWYRQDPGLGLRLIYFSYDVKMKEKGDIPEGYSVSREKKERFSLILESASTNQTSMYLCASSIRTPTGIGTDTQYFGPGTRLTVL.

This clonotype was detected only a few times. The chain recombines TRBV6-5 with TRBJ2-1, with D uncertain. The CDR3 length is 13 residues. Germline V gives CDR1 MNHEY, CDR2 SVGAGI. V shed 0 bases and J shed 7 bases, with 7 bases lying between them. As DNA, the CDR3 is TGTGCCAGCAGTTACTCGCCGTGGAATGAGCAGTTCTTC. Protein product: CASSYSPWNEQFF.

CDR3: CASSSQLGTDTQYF. The DNA of the CDR3 is TGTGCCAGCAGTTCTCAACTAGGGACAGATACGCAGTATTTT. This chain joins TRBV28 and TRBJ2-3; the D gene is possibly TRBD2 (5 bases). The CDR3 sequence is 14 residues long. Trimming shortened V by 4 bases and J by 3 bases, and 11 bases separated the two germline ends. Germline CDR1 reads MDHEN; CDR2 reads SYDVKM.

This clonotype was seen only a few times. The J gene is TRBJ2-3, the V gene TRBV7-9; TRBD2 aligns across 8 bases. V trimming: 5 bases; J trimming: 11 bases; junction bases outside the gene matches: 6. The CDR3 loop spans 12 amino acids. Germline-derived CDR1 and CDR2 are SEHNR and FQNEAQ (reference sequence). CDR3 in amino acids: CASSDSGIKQYF. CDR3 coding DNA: TGTGCCAGCAGCGATAGCGGGATCAAGCAGTATTTT.

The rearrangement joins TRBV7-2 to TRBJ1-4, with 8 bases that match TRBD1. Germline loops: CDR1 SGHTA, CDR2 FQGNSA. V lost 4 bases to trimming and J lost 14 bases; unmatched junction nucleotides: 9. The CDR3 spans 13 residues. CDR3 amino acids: CASSSGTGTHLFF. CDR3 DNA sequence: TGTGCCAGCAGCTCCGGGACAGGAACCCATCTGTTTTTT.

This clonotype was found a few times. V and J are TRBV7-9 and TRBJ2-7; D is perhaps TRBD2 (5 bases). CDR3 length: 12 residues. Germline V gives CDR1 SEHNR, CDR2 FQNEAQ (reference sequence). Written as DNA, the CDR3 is TGTGCTAGCGAGAGGCTTCCATACCAGCAGTACTTC. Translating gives CASERLPYQQYF.

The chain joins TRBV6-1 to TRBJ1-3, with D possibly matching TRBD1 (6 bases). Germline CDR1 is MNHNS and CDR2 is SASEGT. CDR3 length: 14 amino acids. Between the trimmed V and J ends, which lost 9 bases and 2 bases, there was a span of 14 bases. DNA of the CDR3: TGTGCCAGTTCGGACAGAATCGCTGGAAACACCATATATTTT. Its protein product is CASSDRIAGNTIYF.

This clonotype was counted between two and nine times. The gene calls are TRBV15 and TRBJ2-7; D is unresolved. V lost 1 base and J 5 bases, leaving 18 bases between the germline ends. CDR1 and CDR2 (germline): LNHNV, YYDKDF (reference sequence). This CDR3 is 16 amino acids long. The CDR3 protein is CATSRARAGRGDEQYF. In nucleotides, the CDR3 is TGTGCCACCAGCAGAGCTCGGGCTGGACGAGGCGACGAGCAGTACTTC.

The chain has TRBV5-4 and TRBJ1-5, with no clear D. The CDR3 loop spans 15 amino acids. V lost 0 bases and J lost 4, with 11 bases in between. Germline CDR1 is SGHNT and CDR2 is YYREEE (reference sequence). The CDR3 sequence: CASSLDGMDNQPQHF. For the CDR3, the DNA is TGTGCCAGCAGCTTGGACGGAATGGATAATCAGCCCCAGCATTTT.

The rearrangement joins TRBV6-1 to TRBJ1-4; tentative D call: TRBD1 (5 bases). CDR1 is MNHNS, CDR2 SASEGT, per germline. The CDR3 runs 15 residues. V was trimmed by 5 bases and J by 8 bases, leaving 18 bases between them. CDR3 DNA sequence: TGTGCCAGCAGTCCCAGGGCGGGGGGATACGAAAAACTGTTTTTT. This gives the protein CASSPRAGGYEKLFF.

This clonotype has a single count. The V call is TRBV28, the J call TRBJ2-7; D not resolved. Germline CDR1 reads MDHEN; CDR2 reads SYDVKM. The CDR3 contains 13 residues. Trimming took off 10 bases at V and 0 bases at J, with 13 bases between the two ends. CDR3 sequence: CATESAYSYEQYF. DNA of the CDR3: TGTGCCACCGAGAGCGCTTACTCCTACGAGCAGTACTTC.

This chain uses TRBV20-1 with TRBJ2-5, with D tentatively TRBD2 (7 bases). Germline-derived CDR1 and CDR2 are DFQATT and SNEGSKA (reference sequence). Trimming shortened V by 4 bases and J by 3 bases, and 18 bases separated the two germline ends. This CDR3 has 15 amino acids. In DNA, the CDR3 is TGCAGTGCTAATTTGGCCGGGGGGCGCGAAGAGACCCAGTACTTC. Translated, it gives CSANLAGGREETQYF.

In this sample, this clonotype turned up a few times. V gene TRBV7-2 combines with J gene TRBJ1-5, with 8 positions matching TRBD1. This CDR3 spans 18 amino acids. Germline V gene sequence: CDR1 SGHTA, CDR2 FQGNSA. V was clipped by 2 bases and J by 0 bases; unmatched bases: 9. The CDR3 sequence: CASSLMVSGQGSNQPQHF. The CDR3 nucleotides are TGTGCCAGCAGCTTAATGGTTAGTGGACAGGGTAGCAATCAGCCCCAGCATTTT.

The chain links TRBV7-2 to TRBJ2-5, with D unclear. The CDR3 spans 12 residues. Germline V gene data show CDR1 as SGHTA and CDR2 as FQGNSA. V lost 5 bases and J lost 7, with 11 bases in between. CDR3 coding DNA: TGTGCCAGCAGCGAAGACACGGGGACCCAGTACTTC. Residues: CASSEDTGTQYF.

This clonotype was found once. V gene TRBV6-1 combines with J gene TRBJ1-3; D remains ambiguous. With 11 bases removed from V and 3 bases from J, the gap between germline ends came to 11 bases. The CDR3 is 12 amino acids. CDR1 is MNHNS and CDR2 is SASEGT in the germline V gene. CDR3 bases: TGTGCCCTTCACACGGATGGAAACACCATATATTTT. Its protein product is CALHTDGNTIYF.

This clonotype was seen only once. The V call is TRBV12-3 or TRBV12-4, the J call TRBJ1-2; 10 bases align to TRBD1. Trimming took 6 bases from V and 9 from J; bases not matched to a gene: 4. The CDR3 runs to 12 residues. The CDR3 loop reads CASSRDRGSYTF. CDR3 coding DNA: TGTGCCAGCAGCCGGGACAGGGGTAGCTACACCTTC.

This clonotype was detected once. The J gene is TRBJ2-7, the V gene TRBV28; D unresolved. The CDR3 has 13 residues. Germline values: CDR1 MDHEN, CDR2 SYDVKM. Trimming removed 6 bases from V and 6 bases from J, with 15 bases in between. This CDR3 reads CASRRSGSLEQYF. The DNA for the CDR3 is TGTGCCAGCAGAAGGTCGGGTTCCCTCGAGCAGTACTTC.

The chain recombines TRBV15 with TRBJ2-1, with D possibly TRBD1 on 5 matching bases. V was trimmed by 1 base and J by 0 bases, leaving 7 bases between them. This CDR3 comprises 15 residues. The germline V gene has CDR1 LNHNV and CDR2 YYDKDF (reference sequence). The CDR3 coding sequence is TGTGCCACCAGCAGAGGACAGAACTCCTACAATGAGCAGTTCTTC. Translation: CATSRGQNSYNEQFF. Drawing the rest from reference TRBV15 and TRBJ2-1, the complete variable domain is DAMVIQNPRYQVTQFGKPVTLSCSQTLNHNVMYWYQQKSSQAPKLLFHYYDKDFNNEADTPDNFQSRRPNTSFCFLDIRSPGLGDTAMYLCATSRGQNSYNEQFFGPGTRLTVL.

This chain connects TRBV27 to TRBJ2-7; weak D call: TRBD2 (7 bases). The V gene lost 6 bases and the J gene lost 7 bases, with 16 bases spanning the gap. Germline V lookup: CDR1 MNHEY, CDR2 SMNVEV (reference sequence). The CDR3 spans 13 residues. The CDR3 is CASSPGGGLEQYF. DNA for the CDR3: TGTGCCAGCAGCCCTGGGGGGGGGCTAGAGCAGTACTTC.

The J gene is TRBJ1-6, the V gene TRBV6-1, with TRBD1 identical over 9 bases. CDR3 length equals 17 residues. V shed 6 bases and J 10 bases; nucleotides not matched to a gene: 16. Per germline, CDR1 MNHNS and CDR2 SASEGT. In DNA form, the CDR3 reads TGTGCCAGCAGGCCCCGGGGACAGGGCCCAGACGGCTCACCCCTCCACTTT. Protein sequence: CASRPRGQGPDGSPLHF.

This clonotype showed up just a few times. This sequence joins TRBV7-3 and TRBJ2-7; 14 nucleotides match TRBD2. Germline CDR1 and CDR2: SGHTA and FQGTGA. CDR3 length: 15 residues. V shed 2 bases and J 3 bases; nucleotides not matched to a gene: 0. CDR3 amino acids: CASSLGTSGSYEQYF. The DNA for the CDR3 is TGTGCCAGCAGCTTAGGGACTAGCGGGAGCTACGAGCAGTACTTC.

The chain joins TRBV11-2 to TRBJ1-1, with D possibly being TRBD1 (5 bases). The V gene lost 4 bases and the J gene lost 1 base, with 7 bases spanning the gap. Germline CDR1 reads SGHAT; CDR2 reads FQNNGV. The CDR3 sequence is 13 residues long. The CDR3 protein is CASSSQGNTEAFF. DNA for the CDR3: TGTGCCAGCAGCTCCCAGGGGAACACTGAAGCTTTCTTT.

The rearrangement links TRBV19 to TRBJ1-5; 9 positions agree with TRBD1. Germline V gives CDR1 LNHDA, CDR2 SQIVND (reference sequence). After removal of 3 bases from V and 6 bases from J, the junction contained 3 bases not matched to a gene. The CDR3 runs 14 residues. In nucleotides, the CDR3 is TGTGCCAGTAGTATCGGGACAGGGTTTCAGCCCCAGCATTTT. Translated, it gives CASSIGTGFQPQHF.

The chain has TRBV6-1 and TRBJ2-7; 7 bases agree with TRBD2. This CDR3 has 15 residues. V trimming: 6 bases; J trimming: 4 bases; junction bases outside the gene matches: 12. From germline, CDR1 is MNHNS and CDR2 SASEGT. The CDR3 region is CASRDRDGGFYEQYF. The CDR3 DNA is TGTGCCAGCAGAGACCGGGACGGGGGGTTTTACGAGCAGTACTTC.